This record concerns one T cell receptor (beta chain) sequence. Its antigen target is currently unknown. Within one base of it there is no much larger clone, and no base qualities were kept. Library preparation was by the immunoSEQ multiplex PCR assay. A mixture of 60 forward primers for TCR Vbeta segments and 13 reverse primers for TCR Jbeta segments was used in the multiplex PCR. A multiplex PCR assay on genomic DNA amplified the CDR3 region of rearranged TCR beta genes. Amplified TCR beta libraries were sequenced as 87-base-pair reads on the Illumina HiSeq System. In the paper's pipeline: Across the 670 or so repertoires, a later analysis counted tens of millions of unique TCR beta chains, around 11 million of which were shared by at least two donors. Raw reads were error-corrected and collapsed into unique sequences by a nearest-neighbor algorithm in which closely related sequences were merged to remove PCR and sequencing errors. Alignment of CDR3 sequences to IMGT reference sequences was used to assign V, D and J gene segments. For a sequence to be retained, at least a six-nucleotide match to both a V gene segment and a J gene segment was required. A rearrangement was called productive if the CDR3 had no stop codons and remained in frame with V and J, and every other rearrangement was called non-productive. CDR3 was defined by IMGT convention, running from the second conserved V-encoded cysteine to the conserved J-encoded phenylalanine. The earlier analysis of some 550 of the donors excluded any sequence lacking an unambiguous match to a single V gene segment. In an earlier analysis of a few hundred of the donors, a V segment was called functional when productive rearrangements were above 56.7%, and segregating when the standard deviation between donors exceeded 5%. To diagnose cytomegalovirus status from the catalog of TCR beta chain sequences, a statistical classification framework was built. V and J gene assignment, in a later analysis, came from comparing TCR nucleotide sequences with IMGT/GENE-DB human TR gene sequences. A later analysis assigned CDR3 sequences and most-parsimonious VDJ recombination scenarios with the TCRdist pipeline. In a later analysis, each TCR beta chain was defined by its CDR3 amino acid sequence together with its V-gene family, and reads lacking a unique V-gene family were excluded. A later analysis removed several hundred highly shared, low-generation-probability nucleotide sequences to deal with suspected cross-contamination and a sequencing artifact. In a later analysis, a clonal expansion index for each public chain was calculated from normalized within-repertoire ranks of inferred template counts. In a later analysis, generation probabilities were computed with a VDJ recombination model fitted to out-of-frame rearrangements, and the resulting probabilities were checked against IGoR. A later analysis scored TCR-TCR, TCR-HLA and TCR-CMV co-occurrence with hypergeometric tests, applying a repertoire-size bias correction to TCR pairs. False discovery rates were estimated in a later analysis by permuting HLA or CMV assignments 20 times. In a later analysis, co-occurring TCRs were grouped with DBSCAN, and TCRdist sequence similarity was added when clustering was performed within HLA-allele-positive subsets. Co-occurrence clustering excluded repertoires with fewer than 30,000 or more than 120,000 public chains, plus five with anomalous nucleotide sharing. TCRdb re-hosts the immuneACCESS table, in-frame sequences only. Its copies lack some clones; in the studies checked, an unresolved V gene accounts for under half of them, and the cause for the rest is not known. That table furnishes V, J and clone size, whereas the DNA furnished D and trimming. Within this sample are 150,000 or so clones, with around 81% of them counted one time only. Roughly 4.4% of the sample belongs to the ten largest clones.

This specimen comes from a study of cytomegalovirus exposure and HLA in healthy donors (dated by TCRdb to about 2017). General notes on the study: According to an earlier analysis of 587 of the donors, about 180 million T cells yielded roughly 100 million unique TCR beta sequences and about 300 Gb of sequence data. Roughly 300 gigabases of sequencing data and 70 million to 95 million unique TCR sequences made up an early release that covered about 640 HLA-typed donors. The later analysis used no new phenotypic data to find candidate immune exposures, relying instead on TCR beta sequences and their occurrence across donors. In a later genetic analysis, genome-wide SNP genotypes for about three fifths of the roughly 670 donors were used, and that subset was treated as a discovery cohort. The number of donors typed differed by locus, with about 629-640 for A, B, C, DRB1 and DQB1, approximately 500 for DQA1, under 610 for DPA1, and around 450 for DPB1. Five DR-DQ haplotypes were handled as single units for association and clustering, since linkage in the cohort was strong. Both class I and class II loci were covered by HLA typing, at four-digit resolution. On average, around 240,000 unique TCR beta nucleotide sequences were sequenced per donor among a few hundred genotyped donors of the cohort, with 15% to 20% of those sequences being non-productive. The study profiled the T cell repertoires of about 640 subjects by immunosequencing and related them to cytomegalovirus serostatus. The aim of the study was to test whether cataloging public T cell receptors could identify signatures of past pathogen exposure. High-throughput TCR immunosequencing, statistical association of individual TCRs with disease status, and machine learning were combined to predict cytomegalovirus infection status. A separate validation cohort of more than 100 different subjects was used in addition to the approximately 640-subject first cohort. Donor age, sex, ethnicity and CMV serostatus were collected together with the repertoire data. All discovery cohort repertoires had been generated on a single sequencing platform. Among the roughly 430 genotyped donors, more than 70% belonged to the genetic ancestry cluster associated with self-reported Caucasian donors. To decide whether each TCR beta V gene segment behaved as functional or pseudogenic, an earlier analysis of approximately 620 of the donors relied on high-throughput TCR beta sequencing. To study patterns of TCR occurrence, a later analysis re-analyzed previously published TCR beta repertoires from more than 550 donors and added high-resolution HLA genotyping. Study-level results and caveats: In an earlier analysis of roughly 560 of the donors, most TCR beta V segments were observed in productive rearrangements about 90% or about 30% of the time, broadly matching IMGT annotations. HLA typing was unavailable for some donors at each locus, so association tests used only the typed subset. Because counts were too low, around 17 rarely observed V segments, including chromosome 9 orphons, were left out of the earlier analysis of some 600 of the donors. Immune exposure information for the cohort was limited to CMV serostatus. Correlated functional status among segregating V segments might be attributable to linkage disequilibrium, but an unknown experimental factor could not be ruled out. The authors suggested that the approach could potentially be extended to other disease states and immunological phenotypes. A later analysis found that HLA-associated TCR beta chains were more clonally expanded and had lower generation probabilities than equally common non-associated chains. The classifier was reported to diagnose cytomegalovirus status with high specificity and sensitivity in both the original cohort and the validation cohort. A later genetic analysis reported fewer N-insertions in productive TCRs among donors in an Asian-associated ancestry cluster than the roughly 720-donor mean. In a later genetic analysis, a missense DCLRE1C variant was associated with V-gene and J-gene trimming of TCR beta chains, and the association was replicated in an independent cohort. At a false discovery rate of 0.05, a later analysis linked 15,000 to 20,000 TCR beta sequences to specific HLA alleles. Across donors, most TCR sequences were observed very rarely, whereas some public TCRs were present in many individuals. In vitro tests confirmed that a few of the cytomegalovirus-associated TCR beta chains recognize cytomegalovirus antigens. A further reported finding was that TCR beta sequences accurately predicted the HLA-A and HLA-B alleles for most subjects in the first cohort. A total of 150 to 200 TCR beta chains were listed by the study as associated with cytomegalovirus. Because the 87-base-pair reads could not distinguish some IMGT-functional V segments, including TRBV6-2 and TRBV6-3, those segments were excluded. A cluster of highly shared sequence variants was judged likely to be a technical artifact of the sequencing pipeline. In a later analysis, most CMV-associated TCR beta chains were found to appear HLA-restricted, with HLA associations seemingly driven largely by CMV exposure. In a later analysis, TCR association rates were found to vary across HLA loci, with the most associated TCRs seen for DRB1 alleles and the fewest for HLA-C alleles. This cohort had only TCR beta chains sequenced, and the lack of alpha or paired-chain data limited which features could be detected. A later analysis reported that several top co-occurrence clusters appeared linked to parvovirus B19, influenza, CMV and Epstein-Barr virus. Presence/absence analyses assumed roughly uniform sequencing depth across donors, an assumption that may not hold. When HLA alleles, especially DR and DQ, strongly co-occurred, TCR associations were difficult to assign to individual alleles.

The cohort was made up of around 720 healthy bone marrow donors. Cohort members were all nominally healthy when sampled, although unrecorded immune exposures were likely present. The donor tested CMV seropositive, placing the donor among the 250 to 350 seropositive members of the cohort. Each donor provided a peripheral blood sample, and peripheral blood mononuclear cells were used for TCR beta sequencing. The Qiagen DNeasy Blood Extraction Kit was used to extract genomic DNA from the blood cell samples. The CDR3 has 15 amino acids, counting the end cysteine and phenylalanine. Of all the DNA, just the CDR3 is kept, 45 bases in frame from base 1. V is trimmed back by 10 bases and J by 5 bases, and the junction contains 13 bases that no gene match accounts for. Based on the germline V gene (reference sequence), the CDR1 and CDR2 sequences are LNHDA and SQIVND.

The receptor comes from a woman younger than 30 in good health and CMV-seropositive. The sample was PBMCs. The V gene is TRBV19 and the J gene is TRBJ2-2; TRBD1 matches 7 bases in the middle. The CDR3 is CATIPDRTLTGELFF. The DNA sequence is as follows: TGTGCCACCATACCGGACAGGACCCTAACCGGGGAGCTGTTTTTT.